This T cell receptor (beta chain) was captured in a study of T cells in lung cancer brain metastases (dated by TCRdb to 2016 to 2018). Looking at the study overall: About 85% of the 20 patients had a history of tobacco use, with a median of around 41 pack-years. The median interval between acquisition of the primary specimen and acquisition of the brain metastasis specimen was around twelve months. Eighteen of the 20 patients received no interval therapy between primary and metastasis resection. The study compared TCR beta CDR3 repertoires of fully resected primary non-small cell lung cancers with those of paired brain metastases. DNA integrity number averaged 3.8 in both primary and metastatic specimens, with no significant difference between sites. A median age at first diagnosis of 45 to 65 years was recorded for the patients, of whom 8 or 9 were male and 11 were female. The cohort comprised about 20 patients contributing 40 specimens, one primary lung lesion and one brain metastasis each.

Counted from cysteine to phenylalanine, this CDR3 has 13 amino acids. Only CDR3 DNA is held: 39 bases, read in frame from base 1. CDR1 and CDR2 were assigned from the germline V gene (reference sequence) as LNHDA and SQIVND. V was cut back by 7 bases and J by 6 bases, leaving a gap of 13 bases between them. Between roughly 2 and 5 ug genomic DNA was input per sample, and equal DNA input was given to paired samples. TCR beta libraries were constructed with the immunoSEQ hsTCRbeta Kit, with multiplexed V and J gene primers used across two PCR steps. The pooled libraries, together with positive and negative controls, were sequenced on an Illumina MiSeq running a 100-cycle paired-end protocol. On the authors' methods: The immunoSEQ vendor processed the raw data into normalized, annotated TCR beta repertoire reports. Richness was counted as unique clones by nucleotide sequence, and total richness was extrapolated with the iChao1 and Efron-Thisted estimators. Paired lesions were characterized and compared using Pielou's evenness, Simpson's index, top-ten clone proportional abundance, and the Morisita overlap index. The source is immuneACCESS, and TCRdb retained only in-frame sequences with V and J called. Part of the clones is not carried over; for the studies checked, unresolved V genes explain less than half of this, and the remainder is unexplained. V and J calls plus clone size are reproduced from that table; the DNA served to infer D and trimming. The sample profile shows around 2,500 clones; approximately 91% of them were found once. In total, the top ten clones hold 3.5% to 5% of the sample.

Overall study results and their limits: In brain metastases, the ten most abundant clones accounted for a significantly larger fraction of the repertoire than in primaries, a finding that suggests clonal expansion. The study could not control for the effects of preoperative corticosteroids on T cell infiltration in brain metastases. Most clones were specific to a single lesion, and overlap between paired lesions was limited (mean Morisita index approximately 0.25). DNA fragmentation in FFPE samples may have prevented retrieval of the complete infiltrating T cell repertoire. Brain metastases contained significantly fewer unique productive clones than the paired primaries (median around 1,400 versus 4,600).

Patients underwent resection for synchronous oligometastatic disease or delayed recurrence of a solitary brain metastasis. To avoid including cancers other than NSCLC, any patient with a history of multiple malignancies was excluded. Tumor areas were macrodissected from five deparaffinized roughly 9 um unstained sections, using marked H&E slides as a guide. Every specimen was formalin-fixed and paraffin-embedded (FFPE). Genomic DNA was extracted using the AllPrep DNA/RNA FFPE Kit. Worth noting for this clone: Which antigen it targets is not known. It has no much larger one-base neighbor in the sample; base qualities were not kept.

The sample was tumor tissue from the primary lung tumor. This specimen's cell subset or site label, interpreted: primary lung cancer lesion. The V gene is TRBV19 and the J gene is TRBJ1-5, and TRBD1 may be the D gene, going by 6 matching bases. The receptor was isolated from a woman aged 50 to 65 with non-small cell lung cancer. The CDR3 protein sequence reads: CASNSGARQPQHF. The nucleotides are TGTGCCAGTAACTCAGGGGCGCGTCAGCCCCAGCATTTT.